These 30 T cell receptor beta chains were sequenced from one sample in a study of blood T cells in healthy people across ages. The authors ran a second PCR of roughly 6 to 12 cycles using a sample-barcoded 5' primer and a J-beta primer mix. MiXCR was run by TCRdb on the 5' RACE reads, yielding one entry per CDR3 protein. Of about 1 million distinct CDR3 sequences in the sample, about 23% are singletons; the top ten hold approximately 0.75%. These sequences were also reported in another study, on T cells of mothers and their children.

Sequenced material: blood. These receptors were collected from a girl aged 2 to 9 in good health.

The chain employs TRBV29-1 and TRBJ2-5; D perhaps matches TRBD2 (6 bases). The V and J ends lost 4 bases and 5 bases respectively, with 14 bases between them. The CDR3 extends over 13 amino acids. Germline V lookup: CDR1 SQVTM, CDR2 ANQGSEA. The CDR3 loop is CSVGGVVVETQYF. CDR3 bases: TGCAGCGTTGGGGGGGTAGTAGTGGAGACCCAGTACTTC.

This chain links TRBV20-1 with TRBJ1-1; D remains unclear. The CDR3 totals 11 residues. Germline V gene lookup returns CDR1 DFQATT and CDR2 SNEGSKA (reference sequence). Trimming took off 3 bases at V and 9 bases at J, with 11 bases between the two ends. Here the CDR3 reads CSARPGNKAFF. CDR3 coding DNA: TGCAGTGCTAGGCCGGGAAATAAAGCTTTCTTT.

V is TRBV7-9 and J is TRBJ1-2; D is unresolved. Trimming pared 1 base from V and 5 bases from J, leaving 11 bases between. Germline lookup yields CDR1 SEHNR and CDR2 FQNEAQ (reference sequence). CDR3 length: 14 residues. CDR3 amino acids: CASSLGLSLYGYTF. The CDR3 coding sequence is TGTGCCAGCAGCTTAGGCCTCAGCCTTTATGGCTACACCTTC.

In nucleotides, the CDR3 is TGCAGCGTCTCGACCGAGATAGGTGAAAAACTGTTTTTT. Amino acid sequence: CSVSTEIGEKLFF. V gene TRBV29-1 combines with J gene TRBJ1-4, with D unresolved. Germline CDR1 and CDR2: SQVTM and ANQGSEA. This CDR3 region has 13 residues. Trimming removed 6 bases at V and 7 bases at J, with 15 bases between.

A few counts support this clonotype. This CDR3 is CASSDGLDRGVDEQYF. The CDR3 nucleotides read TGTGCCAGCAGTGACGGCCTCGACAGGGGTGTCGACGAGCAGTACTTC. The chain is built from TRBV2 and TRBJ2-7; TRBD1 matches 8 bases. The CDR3 totals 16 residues. After removal of 3 bases from V and 5 bases from J, the junction contained 12 bases not matched to a gene. The germline CDR1 and CDR2 sequences are SNHLY and FYNNEI.

The rearrangement links TRBV4-1 to TRBJ2-1; the D is unclear. V lost 0 bases to trimming and J lost 4 bases, with 10 bases between them. This CDR3 has 15 amino acids. Germline CDR1 MGHRA, CDR2 YSYEKL. CDR3 protein: CASSQDRGRYNEQFF. The CDR3 DNA follows: TGCGCCAGCAGCCAAGATCGCGGCCGATACAATGAGCAGTTCTTC.

This clonotype has a handful of counts. The chain links TRBV3-1 to TRBJ1-1; 7 bases are shared with TRBD1. CDR3 length equals 12 residues. With 4 bases clipped from V and 6 bases from J, the junction kept 2 bases outside the gene matches. Per germline, CDR1 LGHDT and CDR2 YNNKEL (reference sequence). The chain's CDR3 is CASSRGQAEAFF. For the CDR3, the DNA is TGTGCCAGCAGCCGAGGACAGGCTGAAGCTTTCTTT.

Note on this clonotype: One end of the junction does not line up with germline, which may come from a read error. The rearrangement joins TRBV12-3 or TRBV12-4 to TRBJ2-3; TRBD2 agrees at 14 bases. The length of the CDR3 is 17 residues. CDR3 amino acids: CASSPRLAGGGTDAQYF. As DNA, the CDR3 is TGTGCCAGCAGTCCCCGACTAGCGGGAGGGGGCACAGATGCGCAGTATTTT.

This clonotype was picked up a small number of times. The junction departs from germline at one end; a sequencing error may be responsible. The rearrangement uses TRBV7-2 and TRBJ2-1; D not resolved. The DNA end is more similar to TRBJ2-7, so the J call may be wrong. The CDR3 totals 13 residues. Germline V lookup: CDR1 SGHTA, CDR2 FQGNSA. For the CDR3, the DNA is TGTGCCGGCAGCTTAATAACGGACTACGAGCAGTACTTC. Translated, it gives CAGSLITDYEQYF.

This clonotype was counted a single time. The rearrangement joins TRBV5-1 to TRBJ2-7, with 9 bases aligning to TRBD2. Germline V lookup: CDR1 SGHRS, CDR2 YFSETQ. V lost 6 bases, J lost 2 bases, and 9 bases stayed unmatched. This CDR3 region has 15 residues. The DNA for the CDR3 is TGCGCCAGCACCTCTCAGACTAGCGGCGCCTACGAGCAGTACTTC. Translated, it gives CASTSQTSGAYEQYF. The whole variable domain, remainder taken from reference TRBV5-1 and TRBJ2-7, is KAGVTQTPRYLIKTRGQQVTLSCSPISGHRSVSWYQQTPGQGLQFLFEYFSETQRNKGNFPGRFSGRQFSNSRSEMNVSTLELGDSALYLCASTSQTSGAYEQYFGPGTRLTVT.

The gene calls are TRBV12-5 and TRBJ2-7; 7 nucleotides agree with TRBD1. The CDR3 extends over 16 amino acids. Germline CDR1 LGHNT, CDR2 FRNRAP. The trim removed 8 bases at V and 2 bases at J, leaving 15 bases unmatched. CDR3 sequence (DNA): TGTGCTAGTACCAAACCGCGGACAGGAAAACCCTACGAGCAGTACTTC. It translates to CASTKPRTGKPYEQYF.

This clonotype was counted a few times. The chain links TRBV6-5 to TRBJ2-5; D is unclear. V lost 8 bases and J 4 bases, leaving 14 bases between the germline ends. The CDR3 spans 13 residues. Germline V lookup: CDR1 MNHEY, CDR2 SVGAGI. CDR3 DNA: TGTGCCAGCGGGCGTGCTTTCGGAGAGACCCAGTACTTC. It yields the protein CASGRAFGETQYF.

As concerns this clonotype: An end of the junction does not agree with germline; a read error may underlie this. J is TRBJ2-1 and V is TRBV6-5; TRBD2 agrees at 8 bases. There are 16 residues in the CDR3. Germline V gives CDR1 MNHEY, CDR2 SVGAGI. Here the CDR3 reads CASSLASGLAYNEQFF. Written as DNA, the CDR3 is TGTGCTAGCAGTTTAGCGTCAGGACTAGCTTACAATGAGCAGTTCTTC.

This clonotype came up a few times. V usage is TRBV7-9 and J usage is TRBJ2-1; 7 bases agree with TRBD2. This CDR3 is 13 amino acids long. Losses at the gene ends were 8 bases for V and 2 bases for J; bases not matched to a gene: 3. Germline-derived CDR1 and CDR2 are SEHNR and FQNEAQ (reference sequence). The chain's CDR3 is CASQLAPYNEQFF. CDR3 sequence (DNA): TGTGCCAGCCAACTAGCGCCCTACAATGAGCAGTTCTTC. The full variable domain, in which reference TRBV7-9 and TRBJ2-1 provide the parts outside the CDR3, is DTGVSQNPRHKITKRGQNVTFRCDPISEHNRLYWYRQTLGQGPEFLTYFQNEAQLEKSRLLSDRFSAERPKGSFSTLEIQRTEQGDSAMYLCASQLAPYNEQFFGPGTRLTVL.

This chain links TRBV27 with TRBJ2-5; D is uncertain. The J call may not be correct, given that the DNA end is closer to TRBJ2-1. Germline V gene data show CDR1 as MNHEY and CDR2 as SMNVEV (reference sequence). CDR3 size: 14 residues. CDR3 DNA sequence: TGTGCCAGCAGTCCCCTAGGTTTAGGGAATGAGCAGTTCTTC. Encoded protein: CASSPLGLGNEQFF.

This clonotype has only a few counts. The rearrangement links TRBV6-5 to TRBJ2-7, with 9 nucleotides matching TRBD2. The V segment lost 0 bases and the J segment 6 bases; nucleotides outside the gene matches: 15. The germline gives CDR1 MNHEY, CDR2 SVGAGI. The CDR3 is 18 amino acids. The chain's CDR3 is CASSYSKRQGTSRFEQYF. The DNA of the CDR3 is TGTGCCAGCAGTTACTCGAAGAGGCAAGGGACTAGCAGGTTCGAGCAGTACTTC.

The chain combines TRBV15 with TRBJ2-3; D is unresolved. The germline V and J ends were trimmed by 1 base and 3 bases, with 8 bases remaining between them. The CDR3 is 14 amino acids. Per the germline V gene, CDR1 is LNHNV and CDR2 is YYDKDF (reference sequence). CDR3 residues: CATSRVRWTDTQYF. In DNA form, the CDR3 reads TGTGCCACCAGCAGAGTAAGGTGGACAGATACGCAGTATTTT.

This clonotype showed up just a few times. V usage is TRBV12-3 or TRBV12-4 and J usage is TRBJ2-5; 10 bases agree with TRBD2. Near its end, the DNA agrees better with TRBJ2-7, so the J call may be wrong. CDR3 length: 15 amino acids. CDR3 in DNA: TGTGCCAGCAGGCCGAGTAGCGGGGGGAGCTACGAGCAGTACTTC. Protein: CASRPSSGGSYEQYF.

This clonotype was recorded at least ten times. The chain employs TRBV2 and TRBJ2-5; 8 bases fit TRBD2. This CDR3 region has 11 residues. Germline V gene data show CDR1 as SNHLY and CDR2 as FYNNEI. Trimming took 8 bases from V and 4 from J; bases not matched to a gene: 0. The CDR3 loop reads CASGTRETQYF. In DNA, the CDR3 is TGTGCCAGCGGGACTAGAGAGACCCAGTACTTC.

This clonotype appeared a few times. The chain employs TRBV25-1 and TRBJ2-5, with a possible D match to TRBD2 (7 bases). Gene TRBJ2-1 matches the end of the DNA better, so the J call may be wrong. Germline lookup yields CDR1 MGHDK and CDR2 SYGVNS. This CDR3 region has 15 residues. In DNA, the CDR3 is TGTGCCAGCAGTGAATGGGGGGGCGGCCTCAATGAGCAGTTCTTC. Translated, it gives CASSEWGGGLNEQFF.

To note about this clonotype: The junction differs from germline at one of its ends, possibly a read error. The gene calls are TRBV4-2 and TRBJ2-7; D may be TRBD1 or TRBD2 (5 bases each). The CDR3 spans 13 residues. The germline V gene encodes CDR1 LGHNA and CDR2 YNFKEQ. The CDR3 loop reads CASSPQGRDVGVF. CDR3 DNA: TGTGCCAGCAGCCCCCAGGGCAGGGACGTTGGGGTTTTC.

The gene calls are TRBV12-5 and TRBJ2-1; D not certain. Near its end, the DNA agrees better with TRBJ2-5, so the J call may be wrong. This CDR3 comprises 13 residues. CDR1 and CDR2 (germline): LGHNT, FRNRAP. The CDR3 bases are TGTGCTAGTGGTGTTCAAGGCCCAACGACCCAGTACTTC. It specifies CASGVQGPTTQYF.

This clonotype was seen more than once but under ten times. CDR3 in DNA: TGTGCCAGCAGCTTCAGAGCGGGACCAGATACGCAGTATTTT. Residues: CASSFRAGPDTQYF. The chain combines TRBV7-8 with TRBJ2-3; 7 nucleotides match TRBD2. J gave up 4 bases and V 3 bases, and 4 bases lay outside the gene matches. The germline V gene encodes CDR1 SGHVS and CDR2 FQNEAQ. This CDR3 comprises 14 residues.

This clonotype has only a few counts. V and J are TRBV6-5 and TRBJ2-5; no clear D. The J call may be faulty, since TRBJ2-1 better matches the DNA end. This CDR3 has 11 residues. CDR1 is MNHEY and CDR2 is SVGAGI in the germline V gene. CDR3 residues: CATLRSDEQFF. The CDR3 region has the DNA TGTGCCACCCTCCGGAGCGATGAGCAGTTCTTC.

The genes are TRBV12-3 or TRBV12-4 and TRBJ1-4; 9 nucleotides match TRBD1. The length of the CDR3 is 14 residues. V gave up 4 bases and J gave up 8 bases; unmatched junction bases: 5. CDR3 in amino acids: CASSWDRVGEKLFF. The CDR3 DNA reads TGTGCCAGCAGTTGGGACAGGGTAGGAGAAAAACTGTTTTTT.

The rearrangement joins TRBV20-1 to TRBJ2-1; D unclear. This CDR3 spans 12 amino acids. Germline V gene lookup returns CDR1 DFQATT and CDR2 SNEGSKA (reference sequence). Trimming pared 3 bases from V and 5 bases from J, leaving 8 bases between. Here the CDR3 reads CSASQTDNEQFF. In DNA form, the CDR3 reads TGCAGTGCTAGCCAAACCGACAATGAGCAGTTCTTC.

This chain connects TRBV7-2 to TRBJ2-1; TRBD2 matches 12 bases. V shed 1 base, J shed 0 bases, and the junction held 7 bases outside the gene matches. The CDR3 covers 19 residues. Germline V lookup: CDR1 SGHTA, CDR2 FQGNSA. CDR3 sequence: CASSLVASGGASSYNEQFF. The CDR3 nucleotides are TGTGCCAGCAGCTTAGTGGCTAGCGGGGGGGCGAGCTCCTACAATGAGCAGTTCTTC.

The chain employs TRBV4-1 and TRBJ1-1, with no clear D. Trimming shortened V by 1 base and J by 4 bases, and 13 bases separated the two germline ends. Germline CDR1 is MGHRA and CDR2 is YSYEKL. This CDR3 is built from 15 residues. As DNA, the CDR3 is TGCGCCAGCAGCCAAGTCGAGGGCACGGGCACTGAAGCTTTCTTT. Its protein product is CASSQVEGTGTEAFF.

The chain employs TRBV6-2 or TRBV6-3 and TRBJ2-2; 11 nucleotides match TRBD2. The CDR3 consists of 16 residues. CDR1 is MNHEY and CDR2 is SVGEGT in the germline V gene. The trim removed 6 bases at V and 5 bases at J, leaving 8 bases unmatched. CDR3 region: CASSRQLAGETGELFF. As DNA, the CDR3 is TGTGCCAGCAGCCGTCAACTAGCGGGGGAAACCGGGGAGCTGTTTTTT.

With respect to this clonotype: Being one base from a much bigger clone, this may be a read error. The chain combines TRBV9 with TRBJ1-1; TRBD1 matches 7 bases. Germline values: CDR1 SGDLS, CDR2 YYNGEE. This CDR3 spans 16 amino acids. The CDR3 reads CASSARDSFMNTEVFF. Written as DNA, the CDR3 is TGTGCCAGCAGCGCCCGGGACAGCTTCATGAACACTGAAGTTTTCTTT.